One and the same sample provided the 28 T cell receptor beta chains below, sequenced in a study of blood T cell repertoires in COVID-19. Produced via immunoSEQ multiplex PCR; TCRdb's table is partial and in-frame only. The data hold 98,000 or so clones, with about three quarters observed a single time. What was sequenced was peripheral blood. The receptors come from a woman between 40 and 50 years old with acute or convalescent COVID-19.

This clone was detected only once. The chain employs TRBV12-5 and TRBJ2-3; D is perhaps TRBD1 (6 bases). V dropped 1 base and J dropped 6 bases, with 14 bases sitting between them. Per germline, CDR1 LGHNT and CDR2 FRNRAP. The CDR3 sequence is 15 residues long. CDR3 loop: CASGLGNTRGDTQYF. The CDR3 nucleotides are TGTGCTAGTGGTTTGGGCAACACGAGGGGGGATACGCAGTATTTT.

This clone was detected only once. The genes are TRBV2 and TRBJ2-1; D ambiguous. This CDR3 comprises 14 residues. CDR1 and CDR2 (germline): SNHLY, FYNNEI. The V gene lost 0 bases and the J gene lost 10 bases, with 13 bases spanning the gap. The DNA for the CDR3 is TGTGCCAGCAGTGAAGCGAGCCTAGGATTCGAGCAGTTCTTC. Encoded protein: CASSEASLGFEQFF.

The rearrangement uses TRBV3-1 (or the pseudogene TRBV3-2) and TRBJ2-5; TRBD1 might be the D (5 bases). CDR3 length: 14 amino acids. The V gene lost 3 bases and the J gene lost 1 base, with 9 bases spanning the gap. Germline loops: CDR1 LGHDT, CDR2 YNNKEL (reference sequence). This chain's CDR3 is CASSQTDFQETQYF. CDR3 coding DNA: TGTGCCAGCAGCCAGACAGATTTCCAAGAGACCCAGTACTTC.

The chain has TRBV20-1 and TRBJ1-1; 7 nucleotides match TRBD1. Germline V gene lookup returns CDR1 DFQATT and CDR2 SNEGSKA (reference sequence). CDR3 length: 14 residues. The junction had 9 bases not matched to a gene; V was cut back by 5 bases and J by 3 bases. The CDR3 protein is CSARVDRRDTEAFF. The CDR3, as DNA: TGCAGTGCTCGTGTGGACAGGCGGGACACTGAAGCTTTCTTT.

V and J are TRBV21-1 and TRBJ2-2; TRBD2, the table's D call, was not compared with the DNA. TRBV21-1 is a listed pseudogene. The CDR3 contains 16 residues. CDR3 bases: TGTGCCAGCAGCAAAGTTTCCTTTTCGAACACCGGGGAGCTGTTTTTT. This codes for CASSKVSFSNTGELFF.

The rearrangement joins TRBV6-2 or TRBV6-3 to TRBJ2-3, with 11 bases that match TRBD2. Losses at the gene ends were 5 bases for V and 5 bases for J; bases not matched to a gene: 12. The CDR3 loop spans 17 amino acids. CDR1 and CDR2 (germline): MNHEY, SVGEGT. The CDR3 region has the DNA TGTGCCAGCAGTAGACTCGCTAGCGGGGGGTCGATAGATACGCAGTATTTT. It yields the protein CASSRLASGGSIDTQYF.

The rearrangement links TRBV5-6 to TRBJ2-5, with D possibly matching TRBD1 (6 bases). Trimming stripped 2 bases from V and 1 base from J, with 12 bases between. The length of the CDR3 is 15 residues. Germline loops: CDR1 SGHDT, CDR2 YYEEEE. Here the CDR3 reads CASSFWKDSQETQYF. CDR3 bases: TGTGCCAGCAGCTTTTGGAAGGACAGCCAAGAGACCCAGTACTTC. Supplemented by reference TRBV5-6 and TRBJ2-5, the full variable domain reads DAGVTQSPTHLIKTRGQQVTLRCSPKSGHDTVSWYQQALGQGPQFIFQYYEEEERQRGNFPDRFSGHQFPNYSSELNVNALLLGDSALYLCASSFWKDSQETQYFGPGTRLLVL.

This clone has just one count. The chain carries TRBV18 and TRBJ1-5; 10 nucleotides line up with TRBD1. Trimming at V came to 5 bases and at J to 4 bases, leaving 5 bases not matched to a gene. CDR3 size: 15 residues. Germline V CDR1 and CDR2: KGHSH, LQKENI. The CDR3 sequence is CASSFVDRGNQPQHF. The CDR3 DNA reads as TGTGCCAGCTCATTTGTGGACAGGGGGAATCAGCCCCAGCATTTT.

The rearrangement uses TRBV5-1 and TRBJ1-1, with D maybe TRBD1 (6 bases). V lost 5 bases to trimming and J lost 4 bases, with 18 bases between them. The CDR3 totals 15 residues. Per the germline V gene, CDR1 is SGHRS and CDR2 is YFSETQ. The CDR3 sequence: CASRPTLGGPTEAFF. CDR3 DNA: TGCGCCAGCAGGCCCACCTTGGGGGGGCCCACTGAAGCTTTCTTT. The full variable domain, its missing parts supplied by reference TRBV5-1 and TRBJ1-1, is KAGVTQTPRYLIKTRGQQVTLSCSPISGHRSVSWYQQTPGQGLQFLFEYFSETQRNKGNFPGRFSGRQFSNSRSEMNVSTLELGDSALYLCASRPTLGGPTEAFFGQGTRLTVV.

The V and J genes are TRBV4-1 and TRBJ2-1; 10 nucleotides align to TRBD2. The CDR3 is made up of 16 amino acids. The V segment lost 0 bases and the J segment 4 bases; nucleotides outside the gene matches: 3. Germline-derived CDR1 and CDR2 are MGHRA and YSYEKL. The chain's CDR3 is CASSQEVAGGYNEQFF. The CDR3, as DNA: TGCGCCAGCAGCCAAGAGGTAGCGGGGGGATACAATGAGCAGTTCTTC.

This chain connects TRBV7-3 to TRBJ1-1; D perhaps matches TRBD1 (5 bases). The CDR3 is 16 residues long. CDR1 is SGHTA and CDR2 is FQGTGA in the germline V gene. Trimming left V 4 bases short and J 0 bases short, with 15 bases between. The CDR3 loop is CASSSSGGRLNTEAFF. In DNA, the CDR3 is TGTGCCAGCAGCTCCTCGGGGGGACGGCTGAACACTGAAGCTTTCTTT.

The genes are TRBV7-9 and TRBJ2-3, with D possibly being TRBD2 (6 bases). Germline V lookup: CDR1 SEHNR, CDR2 FQNEAQ (reference sequence). The CDR3 runs 16 residues. The V end was cut by 3 bases, the J end by 3 bases, with 16 bases between. CDR3 DNA: TGTGCCAGCAGCTTCCTTAGGCGGGGCGGGACAGATACGCAGTATTTT. As protein: CASSFLRRGGTDTQYF.

CDR3 loop: CASSLDSSGNTIYF. CDR3 sequence (DNA): TGTGCCAGCAGCTTAGACAGCTCTGGAAACACCATATATTTT. The gene calls are TRBV7-2 and TRBJ1-3; no reliable D call. This CDR3 is 14 amino acids long. Trimming pared 1 base from V and 0 bases from J, leaving 4 bases between. CDR1 is SGHTA and CDR2 is FQGNSA in the germline V gene.

V and J are TRBV10-3 and TRBJ2-2, with a possible D match to TRBD1 (6 bases). Trimming shortened V by 4 bases and J by 1 base, and 13 bases separated the two germline ends. The CDR3 consists of 16 residues. CDR1 ENHRY and CDR2 SYGVKD come from the germline V gene. CDR3 in DNA: TGTGCCATCAGTGCATCCGACAGGCTGAACACCGGGGAGCTGTTTTTT. Translated, it gives CAISASDRLNTGELFF.

This clone was counted a few times. The chain joins TRBV5-6 to TRBJ1-2; D not resolved. V was cut by 2 bases and J by 4 bases, with 12 bases left in between. CDR1 and CDR2 (germline): SGHDT, YYEEEE. This CDR3 comprises 14 residues. The CDR3 nucleotides read TGTGCCAGCAGCTTAACAGCCATCCTCTATGGCTACACCTTC. Translation gives CASSLTAILYGYTF.

This rearrangement joins TRBV5-1 to TRBJ1-4, with 8 bases that match TRBD1. This CDR3 is 16 amino acids long. After removal of 3 bases from V and 8 bases from J, the junction contained 12 bases not matched to a gene. The V gene's germline CDR1 is SGHRS and CDR2 YFSETQ. CDR3 nucleotide sequence: TGCGCCAGCAGCTCGAGGACCGGGACAGGCAAAGAAAAACTGTTTTTT. Its protein is CASSSRTGTGKEKLFF. Variable domain in full (rest from reference TRBV5-1 and TRBJ1-4): KAGVTQTPRYLIKTRGQQVTLSCSPISGHRSVSWYQQTPGQGLQFLFEYFSETQRNKGNFPGRFSGRQFSNSRSEMNVSTLELGDSALYLCASSSRTGTGKEKLFFGSGTQLSVL.

V usage is TRBV4-3 and J usage is TRBJ2-2, with unresolved D. The V gene's germline CDR1 is LGHNA and CDR2 YSLEER. V was trimmed by 6 bases and J by 6 bases, leaving 11 bases between them. The CDR3 consists of 13 residues. The CDR3 region has the DNA TGCGCCAGCAGTCAGACCAGCGCCGGGGAGCTGTTTTTT. This gives the protein CASSQTSAGELFF.

This clone was detected only once. The gene calls are TRBV24-1 and TRBJ1-2; TRBD1 might be the D (6 bases). The V end was cut by 4 bases, the J end by 3 bases, with 11 bases between. The CDR3 is 14 residues long. Germline values: CDR1 KGHDR, CDR2 SFDVKD. The CDR3 sequence is CATSEGGRDYGYTF. The CDR3 region has the DNA TGTGCCACCAGTGAGGGGGGGCGTGACTATGGCTACACCTTC.

The V gene is TRBV5-4, the J gene TRBJ2-3; 16 bases are shared with TRBD2. In germline, CDR1 is SGHNT, CDR2 YYREEE (reference sequence). CDR3 length equals 18 residues. Germline trimming cut 1 base from V and 7 bases from J; bases unmatched to any gene: 9. The CDR3 coding sequence is TGTGCCAGCAGCTTGATGGGACTAGCGGGGGGGCCGGCAAATACGCAGTATTTT. Translating gives CASSLMGLAGGPANTQYF. Drawing the rest from reference TRBV5-4 and TRBJ2-3, the complete variable domain is ETGVTQSPTHLIKTRGQQVTLRCSSQSGHNTVSWYQQALGQGPQFIFQYYREEENGRGNFPPRFSGLQFPNYSSELNVNALELDDSALYLCASSLMGLAGGPANTQYFGPGTRLTVL.

The chain carries TRBV6-2 or TRBV6-3 and TRBJ2-5, with D perhaps TRBD1 (6 bases). CDR1 and CDR2 from the germline V gene are MNHEY and SVGEGT. V was shortened by 4 bases and J by 4 bases, with 13 bases between the two germline ends. This CDR3 spans 14 amino acids. For the CDR3, the DNA is TGTGCCAGCAGTTTATTGACAGGAAGAGAGACCCAGTACTTC. This codes for CASSLLTGRETQYF.

This clone was recorded only once. V is TRBV3-1 (or the pseudogene TRBV3-2) and J is TRBJ2-3, with D unresolved. Trimming stripped 4 bases from V and 4 bases from J, with 18 bases between. Germline lookup yields CDR1 LGHDT and CDR2 YNNKEL (reference sequence). This CDR3 has 16 amino acids. The chain's CDR3 is CASSRYTPGLADTQYF. The CDR3 nucleotides read TGTGCCAGCAGCCGTTACACCCCAGGTCTCGCAGATACGCAGTATTTT.

CDR3 sequence (DNA): TGTGCCTGGTCAACAGGGGGCGGCTATGGCTACACCTTC. Its protein is CAWSTGGGYGYTF. The chain combines TRBV30 with TRBJ1-2; 9 bases map to TRBD1. The CDR3 has 13 amino acids. Germline V gene sequence: CDR1 GTSNPN, CDR2 SVGIG (reference sequence). The J segment lost 4 bases and the V segment lost 5 bases, leaving 5 bases of the junction unmatched.

J is TRBJ2-2 and V is TRBV6-4; D unclear. The germline gives CDR1 MRHNA, CDR2 SNTAGT. This CDR3 spans 13 amino acids. V lost 0 bases and J lost 5, with 4 bases in between. The CDR3 here is CASSDSETGELFF. DNA for the CDR3: TGTGCCAGCAGTGACTCGGAGACCGGGGAGCTGTTTTTT.

The chain has TRBV19 and TRBJ1-1; 8 positions match TRBD1. The CDR3 is made up of 14 amino acids. J lost 5 bases, V lost 5 bases, and 7 bases had no gene match. Per the germline V gene, CDR1 is LNHDA and CDR2 is SQIVND (reference sequence). The CDR3 loop reads CASSSGQGKTEAFF. The CDR3 DNA sequence: TGTGCCAGTAGTTCTGGACAGGGTAAAACTGAAGCTTTCTTT.

For the CDR3, the DNA is TGTGCCAGTAAGGACAGGGGGCACTACGAGCAGTACTTC. Translating it yields CASKDRGHYEQYF. The V gene is TRBV19, the J gene TRBJ2-7; 11 bases map to TRBD1. From germline, CDR1 is LNHDA and CDR2 SQIVND (reference sequence). The length of the CDR3 is 13 residues. Trimming cost V 7 bases and J 3 bases; bases outside gene matches: 2.

This clone was recorded a few times. This chain links TRBV6-1 with TRBJ1-2; D is perhaps TRBD1 (5 bases). The CDR3 is made up of 14 amino acids. Germline CDR1 and CDR2: MNHNS and SASEGT. With 1 base removed from V and 3 bases from J, the gap between germline ends came to 9 bases. This CDR3 reads CASSEGTGDYGYTF. The CDR3 bases are TGTGCCAGCAGTGAAGGAACAGGTGACTATGGCTACACCTTC.

This chain links TRBV30 with TRBJ1-1; 9 positions match TRBD1. This CDR3 contains 16 residues. Germline CDR1 GTSNPN, CDR2 SVGIG (reference sequence). V lost 7 bases, J lost 4 bases, and 16 bases stayed unmatched. The CDR3 sequence is CAYKTGGHVRGTEAFF. In nucleotides, the CDR3 is TGTGCCTACAAAACAGGGGGCCATGTACGGGGCACTGAAGCTTTCTTT.

The V call is TRBV30, the J call TRBJ1-3, with D possibly TRBD1 on 5 matching bases. V lost 4 bases to trimming and J lost 5 bases, with 15 bases between them. The CDR3 extends over 14 amino acids. The germline V gene encodes CDR1 GTSNPN and CDR2 SVGIG (reference sequence). The DNA of the CDR3 is TGTGCCTGGACGGCGGGGCTGCCGAGAAACACCATATATTTT. Its translation: CAWTAGLPRNTIYF.